This T cell receptor beta chain comes out of a study of long-term antiretroviral therapy in people with HIV. Study results and caveats: Dominance of pre-ART expanded clones persisted, fluctuating and often declining after ART.

The authors ran the immunoSEQ assay, v3.0, at survey level. TCRdb keeps only in-frame clones here, not all; method: immunoSEQ multiplex PCR. The table records under 50,000 clones, around 93% of them present only once. Every donor had one or more pre-ART and two or more post-ART PBMC samples. As concerns this clone: What it recognizes is unknown.

Germline V gives CDR1 SEHNR, CDR2 FQNEAQ (reference sequence). This CDR3 is built from 12 residues. Trimming took 1 base from V and 7 from J, leaving 5 bases between them. The sequence derives from a man aged 25 to 40 with HIV. The material was unsorted PBMCs, obtained approximately 9.5 years after starting antiretroviral therapy. The chain carries TRBV7-9 and TRBJ1-5; the D is unclear. The DNA for the CDR3 is TGTGCCAGCAGCTTAGTAGGGCAGCCCCAGCATTTT. This encodes CASSLVGQPQHF.